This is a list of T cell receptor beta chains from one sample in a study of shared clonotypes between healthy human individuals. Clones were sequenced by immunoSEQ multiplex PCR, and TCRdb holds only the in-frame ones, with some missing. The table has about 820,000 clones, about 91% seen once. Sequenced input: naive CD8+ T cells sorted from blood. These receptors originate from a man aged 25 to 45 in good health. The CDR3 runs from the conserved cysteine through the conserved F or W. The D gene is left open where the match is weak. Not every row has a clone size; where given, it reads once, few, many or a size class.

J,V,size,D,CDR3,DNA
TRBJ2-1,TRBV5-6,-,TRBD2,CASSLGLAGLPSEQFF,TGTGCCAGCAGCTTGGGACTAGCGGGATTACCCAGTGAGCAGTTCTTC
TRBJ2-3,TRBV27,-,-,CASSFRESTDTQYF,TGTGCCAGCAGTTTCAGGGAAAGCACAGATACGCAGTATTTT
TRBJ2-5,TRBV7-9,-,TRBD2,CASSKLAGKTETQYF,TGTGCCAGCAGCAAGCTAGCGGGCAAGACGGAGACCCAGTACTTC
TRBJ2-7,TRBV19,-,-,CASSIGGGGSYEQYF,TGTGCCAGTAGTATAGGAGGAGGGGGCTCCTACGAGCAGTACTTC
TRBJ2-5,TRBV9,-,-,CASSAQQGGAFETQYF,TGTGCCAGCAGCGCTCAACAGGGGGGGGCTTTTGAGACCCAGTACTTC
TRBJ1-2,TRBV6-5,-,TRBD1,CASADRGITYTF,TGTGCCAGCGCGGACAGGGGGATTACCTACACCTTC
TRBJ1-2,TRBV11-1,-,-,CASSQKMDF,TGTGCCAGCAGCCAAAAGATGGATTTC
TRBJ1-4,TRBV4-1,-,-,CASSQARWDEKLFF,TGCGCCAGCAGTCAAGCCCGGTGGGATGAAAAACTGTTTTTT
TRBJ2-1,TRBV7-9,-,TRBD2,CASSWDYSSYNEQFF,TGTGCCAGCAGCTGGGACTATAGCTCCTACAATGAGCAGTTCTTC
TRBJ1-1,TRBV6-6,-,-,CASSYAIRGLYTEAFF,TGTGCCAGCAGTTACGCGATCCGGGGACTATACACTGAAGCTTTCTTT
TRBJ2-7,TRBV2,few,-,CASTFVRSYEQYF,TGTGCCAGCACCTTCGTACGGTCCTACGAGCAGTACTTC
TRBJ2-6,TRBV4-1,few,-,CASSPQSRANVLTF,TGCGCCAGCAGCCCACAAAGTCGGGCCAACGTCCTGACTTTC
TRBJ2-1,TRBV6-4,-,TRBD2,CASRNWTSGRIGNEQFF,TGTGCCAGCAGGAATTGGACTAGCGGGAGGATCGGCAATGAGCAGTTCTTC
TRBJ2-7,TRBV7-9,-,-,CASTLDREVYEQYF,TGTGCCAGCACCCTCGACAGGGAGGTCTACGAGCAGTACTTC
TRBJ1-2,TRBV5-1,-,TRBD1,CASSLVGQGTSGYTF,TGCGCCAGCAGCTTGGTCGGACAGGGAACGTCTGGCTACACCTTC
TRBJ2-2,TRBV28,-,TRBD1,CASRLGQGVEAGELFF,TGTGCCAGCAGGTTGGGACAGGGGGTTGAAGCCGGGGAGCTGTTTTTT
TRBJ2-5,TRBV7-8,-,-,CASSSTTGARLETQYF,TGTGCCAGCAGCTCGACAACGGGAGCACGGTTAGAGACCCAGTACTTC
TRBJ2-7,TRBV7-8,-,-,CASSLPGAYEQYF,TGTGCCAGCAGCTTACCCGGCGCCTACGAGCAGTACTTC
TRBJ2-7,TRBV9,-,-,CASSGDEDEQYF,TGTGCCAGCAGCGGCGACGAGGACGAGCAGTACTTC
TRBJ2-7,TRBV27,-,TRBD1,CASSSRDRGNYEQYF,TGTGCCAGCAGTTCGAGGGACAGGGGGAACTACGAGCAGTACTTC
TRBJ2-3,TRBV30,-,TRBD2,CAWSVLATTDTQYF,TGTGCCTGGAGTGTACTAGCGACCACAGATACGCAGTATTTT
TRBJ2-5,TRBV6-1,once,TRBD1,CASSQRQGWGETQYF,TGTGCCAGCAGTCAAAGACAGGGCTGGGGGGAGACCCAGTACTTC
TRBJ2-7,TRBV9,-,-,CASSPGGGLYEQYF,TGTGCCAGCAGCCCTGGGGGGGGGCTATACGAGCAGTACTTC
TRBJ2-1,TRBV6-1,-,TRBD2,CASSAGTSGYYNEQFF,TGTGCCAGCAGTGCTGGGACTAGCGGATATTACAATGAGCAGTTCTTC
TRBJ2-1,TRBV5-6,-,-,CASSSTDGGSYNEQFF,TGTGCCAGCAGCTCTACAGATGGGGGCTCCTACAATGAGCAGTTCTTC
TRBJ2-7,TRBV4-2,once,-,CASSQEDLGGAPNEQYF,TGTGCCAGCAGCCAAGAGGACCTCGGTGGGGCGCCTAACGAGCAGTACTTC
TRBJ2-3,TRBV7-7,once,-,CASSLVPGDTQYF,TGTGCTAGCAGCTTAGTCCCCGGGGATACGCAGTATTTT
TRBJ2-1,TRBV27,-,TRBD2,CASSYTSGRAYNEQFF,TGTGCCAGCAGTTATACTAGCGGGAGGGCCTACAATGAGCAGTTCTTC
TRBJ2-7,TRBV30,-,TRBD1,CAWKGDRLFSEQYF,TGTGCCTGGAAAGGGGACAGGTTATTTTCCGAGCAGTACTTC
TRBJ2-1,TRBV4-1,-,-,CASSQSEGPLSYNEQFF,TGCGCCAGCAGCCAATCAGAGGGTCCCCTAAGCTACAATGAGCAGTTCTTC
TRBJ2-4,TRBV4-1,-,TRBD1,CASSQLQGVENIQYF,TGCGCCAGCAGCCAGCTACAGGGGGTCGAGAACATTCAGTACTTC
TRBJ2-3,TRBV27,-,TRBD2,CASSLDPIAGNTDTQYF,TGTGCCAGCAGTCTAGACCCTATAGCGGGAAACACAGATACGCAGTATTTT
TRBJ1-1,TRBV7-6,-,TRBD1,CASSPLPPGQGLGTEAFF,TGTGCCAGCAGCCCGTTACCCCCCGGACAGGGCCTGGGCACTGAAGCTTTCTTT
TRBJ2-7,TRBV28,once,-,CASTSGSSYEQYF,TGTGCCAGCACCTCGGGAAGCTCCTACGAGCAGTACTTC
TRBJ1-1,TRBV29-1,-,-,CSYSARMNTEAFF,TGCAGCTACAGTGCGAGAATGAACACTGAAGCTTTCTTT
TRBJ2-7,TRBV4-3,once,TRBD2,CASSQDRSGSSYEQYF,TGCGCCAGCAGCCAAGATCGGAGCGGGAGCTCCTACGAGCAGTACTTC
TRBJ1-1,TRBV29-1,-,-,CSVEQGLSTEAFF,TGCAGCGTTGAGCAGGGGCTGAGCACTGAAGCTTTCTTT
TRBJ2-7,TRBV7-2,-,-,CASSPVTVHYEQYF,TGTGCCAGCAGCCCCGTCACCGTTCACTACGAGCAGTACTTC
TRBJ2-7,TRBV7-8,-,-,CASSHPGYEQYF,TGTGCCAGCAGCCACCCAGGCTACGAGCAGTACTTC
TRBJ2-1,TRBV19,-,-,CASSLNRLSSYNEQFF,TGTGCCAGTAGCCTGAACCGGCTAAGCTCCTACAATGAGCAGTTCTTC
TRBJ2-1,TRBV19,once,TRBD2,CASMNSGYNEQFF,TGTGCCAGTATGAATAGCGGGTACAATGAGCAGTTCTTC
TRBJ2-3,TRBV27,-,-,CASRQTDTQYF,TGTGCCAGCAGGCAAACAGATACGCAGTATTTT
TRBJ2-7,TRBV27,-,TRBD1,CASSLYGPDRGIYEQYF,TGTGCCAGCAGTTTATACGGTCCGGACAGGGGGATTTACGAGCAGTACTTC
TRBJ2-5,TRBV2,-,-,CASSEPRRETQYF,TGTGCCAGCAGTGAACCTAGACGAGAGACCCAGTACTTC
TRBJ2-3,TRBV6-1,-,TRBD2,CASSGGLAGNPFFDTQYF,TGTGCCAGCAGTGGAGGACTAGCGGGCAACCCTTTTTTTGATACGCAGTATTTT
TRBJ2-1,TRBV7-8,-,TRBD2,CASSLARLALNNEQFF,TGTGCCAGCAGCTTAGCCCGACTAGCGCTAAACAATGAGCAGTTCTTC
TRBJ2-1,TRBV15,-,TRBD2,CATSSIAGRGGEQFF,TGTGCCACCAGCAGTATAGCGGGAAGGGGAGGTGAGCAGTTCTTC
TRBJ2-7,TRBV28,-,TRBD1,CASSSPPGTGPLSYEQYF,TGTGCCAGCAGTTCCCCCCCCGGGACAGGACCTCTCTCCTACGAGCAGTACTTC
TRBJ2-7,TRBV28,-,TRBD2,CASSEGLASLFTYEQYF,TGTGCCAGCAGTGAGGGACTAGCGAGCTTATTTACCTACGAGCAGTACTTC
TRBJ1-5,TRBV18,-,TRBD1,CASSVDRGGNQPQHF,TGTGCCAGCTCAGTGGACAGGGGCGGCAATCAGCCCCAGCATTTT
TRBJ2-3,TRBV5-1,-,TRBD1,CASSPTGGRGDTQYF,TGCGCCAGCAGTCCAACAGGGGGCAGAGGAGATACGCAGTATTTT
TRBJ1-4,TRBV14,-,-,CASSPGVNEKLFF,TGTGCCAGCAGCCCGGGAGTTAATGAAAAACTGTTTTTT
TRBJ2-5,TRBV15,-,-,CATSREPSGPQTQETQYF,TGTGCCACCAGCAGAGAGCCCAGCGGACCACAAACCCAAGAGACCCAGTACTTC
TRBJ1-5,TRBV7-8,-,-,CASSLPGQPQHF,TGTGCCAGCAGCTTACCAGGTCAGCCCCAGCATTTT
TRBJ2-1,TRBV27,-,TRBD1,CASSLSIVDRGFYNEQFF,TGTGCCAGCAGTTTATCGATAGTGGACAGGGGGTTCTACAATGAGCAGTTCTTC
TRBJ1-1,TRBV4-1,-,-,CASSQSTPEDSKNTEAFF,TGCGCCAGCAGCCAATCAACCCCTGAGGACAGCAAGAACACTGAAGCTTTCTTT
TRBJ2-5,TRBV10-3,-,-,CAISNREGETQYF,TGTGCCATCAGTAACAGGGAGGGAGAGACCCAGTACTTC
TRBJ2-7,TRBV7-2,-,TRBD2,CASSHPGLYYEQYF,TGTGCCAGCAGCCATCCGGGACTATACTACGAGCAGTACTTC
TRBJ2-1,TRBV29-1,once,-,CSAEQNEQFF,TGCAGCGCAGAACAGAATGAGCAGTTCTTC
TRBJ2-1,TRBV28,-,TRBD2,CATYRGLAGYNEQFF,TGTGCCACCTATCGGGGACTAGCGGGATACAATGAGCAGTTCTTC